These 14 T cell receptor beta chains share one sample of origin, sequenced in a study of T cells in localized non-small cell lung cancer. TCRdb's copy holds only in-frame clones and misses some; the assay was immunoSEQ multiplex PCR. Seen here are 75,000 to 90,000 clones, 84% observed once, and the top ten hold 2.8%. The sequenced sample was peripheral blood, obtained before any cancer treatment. These receptors all come from a man aged 35-75 years with stage I lung adenocarcinoma.

The V gene is TRBV25-1, the J gene TRBJ1-5; tentatively, D is TRBD1 (6 bases). Germline assignment: CDR1 MGHDK and CDR2 SYGVNS. Trimming pared 7 bases from V and 7 bases from J, leaving 20 bases between. There are 15 residues in the CDR3. The CDR3 spells CASKYHTGGAQPQHF. CDR3 in DNA: TGTGCCAGCAAGTATCATACTGGGGGGGCACAGCCCCAGCATTTT.

This chain connects TRBV28 to TRBJ1-3, with TRBD1 as a possible D gene (5 bases). Germline lookup yields CDR1 MDHEN and CDR2 SYDVKM. The V gene lost 6 bases and the J gene lost 0 bases, with 15 bases spanning the gap. The CDR3 sequence is 16 residues long. The CDR3 nucleotides are TGTGCCAGCAGCTTAATGAAGGGGAACTCTGGAAACACCATATATTTT. Translated, it gives CASSLMKGNSGNTIYF.

This rearrangement joins TRBV6-5 to TRBJ1-5, with D hard to call. The V end lost 0 bases, the J end lost 4 bases, and 4 bases lay between the germline ends. The CDR3 extends over 13 amino acids. Looked up from germline, CDR1 is MNHEY and CDR2 is SVGAGI. The CDR3 loop reads CASSYSWNQPQHF. CDR3 nucleotide sequence: TGTGCCAGCAGTTACTCATGGAATCAGCCCCAGCATTTT.

V gene TRBV9 combines with J gene TRBJ2-3; D is unresolved. The germline CDR1 and CDR2 sequences are SGDLS and YYNGEE. The V end was cut by 0 bases, the J end by 2 bases, with 10 bases between. The CDR3 is 15 amino acids. The CDR3 sequence is CASSVDPEATDTQYF. The CDR3 DNA follows: TGTGCCAGCAGCGTAGACCCCGAAGCCACAGATACGCAGTATTTT.

The chain couples TRBV7-3 to TRBJ2-3; 15 nucleotides line up with TRBD2. The CDR3 sequence is 15 residues long. The V and J ends lost 5 bases and 7 bases, in that order; junction bases with no gene match: 4. Germline values: CDR1 SGHTA, CDR2 FQGTGA. CDR3 bases: TGTGCCAGCAGCGGACTAGCGGGAGGGCCGAATACGCAGTATTTT. Translation: CASSGLAGGPNTQYF. Combining the CDR3 with reference TRBV7-3 and TRBJ2-3 gives the whole variable domain GAGVSQTPSNKVTEKGKYVELRCDPISGHTALYWYRQSLGQGPEFLIYFQGTGAADDSGLPNDRFFAVRPEGSVSTLKIQRTERGDSAVYLCASSGLAGGPNTQYFGPGTRLTVL.

This sequence joins TRBV19 and TRBJ1-4, with 7 bases identical to TRBD1. The junction had 10 bases not matched to a gene; V was cut back by 5 bases and J by 7 bases. The germline gives CDR1 LNHDA, CDR2 SQIVND (reference sequence). This CDR3 is 15 amino acids long. CDR3 nucleotide sequence: TGTGCCAGTAGTCTAAGGACAGGTTGGAGTGAAAAACTGTTTTTT. Protein product: CASSLRTGWSEKLFF. The variable domain in full, completed from reference TRBV19 and TRBJ1-4, reads DGGITQSPKYLFRKEGQNVTLSCEQNLNHDAMYWYRQDPGQGLRLIYYSQIVNDFQKGDIAEGYSVSREKKESFPLTVTSAQKNPTAFYLCASSLRTGWSEKLFFGSGTQLSVL.

The rearrangement uses TRBV5-1 and TRBJ1-2; D gene uncertain. CDR3 length equals 13 residues. Germline-derived CDR1 and CDR2 are SGHRS and YFSETQ. Trimming shortened V by 2 bases and J by 5 bases, and 10 bases separated the two germline ends. The CDR3 coding sequence is TGCGCCAGCAGCTTTAGGGAAGGGTATGGCTACACCTTC. Encoded protein: CASSFREGYGYTF.

V and J are TRBV7-9 and TRBJ1-4; TRBD1 agrees at 10 bases. This CDR3 is 16 amino acids long. After removal of 2 bases from V and 7 bases from J, the junction contained 7 bases not matched to a gene. The germline V gene encodes CDR1 SEHNR and CDR2 FQNEAQ (reference sequence). CDR3: CASSLPLGTGAEKLFF. Written as DNA, the CDR3 is TGTGCCAGCAGCTTACCACTGGGGACAGGGGCTGAAAAACTGTTTTTT.

A few counts support this clone. This chain connects TRBV28 to TRBJ1-4; D is undetermined. The germline V gene encodes CDR1 MDHEN and CDR2 SYDVKM. Trimming pared 4 bases from V and 4 bases from J, leaving 10 bases between. This CDR3 region has 14 residues. The DNA for the CDR3 is TGTGCCAGCAGTTCGGCCCCTAATAATGAAAAACTGTTTTTT. Protein: CASSSAPNNEKLFF.

The chain employs TRBV6-6 and TRBJ1-2; D is uncertain. This CDR3 is built from 16 residues. Germline loops: CDR1 MNHNY, CDR2 SVGAGI (reference sequence). V lost 2 bases to trimming and J lost 4 bases, with 17 bases between them. The CDR3 here is CASSYPSGPEPYGYTF. CDR3 nucleotide sequence: TGTGCCAGCAGTTACCCTTCCGGGCCAGAGCCCTATGGCTACACCTTC.

This chain connects TRBV9 to TRBJ2-3, with TRBD2 identical over 7 bases. V lost 3 bases and J lost 4; bases outside the gene matches: 17. The CDR3 loop spans 18 amino acids. Germline V gene sequence: CDR1 SGDLS, CDR2 YYNGEE. The CDR3 loop is CASSGTAPGLLSPDTQYF. DNA for the CDR3: TGTGCCAGCAGCGGAACTGCACCGGGACTACTAAGTCCAGATACGCAGTATTTT.

This clone was detected once. The chain couples TRBV25-1 to TRBJ1-2; D not resolved. CDR1 MGHDK and CDR2 SYGVNS come from the germline V gene. V was trimmed by 2 bases and J by 3 bases, leaving 13 bases between them. The CDR3 runs to 15 residues. The CDR3 coding sequence is TGTGCCAGCAGTGAAGTAGTCAGGTGCTACTATGGCTACACCTTC. This encodes CASSEVVRCYYGYTF.

The rearrangement joins TRBV5-6 to TRBJ2-7; 9 bases map to TRBD2. V lost 3 bases and J lost 2; bases outside the gene matches: 6. Germline V gives CDR1 SGHDT, CDR2 YYEEEE. This CDR3 region has 15 residues. The CDR3 sequence is CASSYLTSGTYEQYF. CDR3 nucleotide sequence: TGTGCCAGCAGCTACTTGACTAGCGGAACCTACGAGCAGTACTTC.

This rearrangement joins TRBV6-5 to TRBJ1-1, with 8 bases that match TRBD1. Germline V gene sequence: CDR1 MNHEY, CDR2 SVGAGI. This CDR3 spans 11 amino acids. J gave up 8 bases and V 6 bases, and 2 bases lay outside the gene matches. The CDR3 protein is CASRWDREAFF. CDR3 nucleotides: TGTGCCAGCAGGTGGGACAGGGAAGCTTTCTTT.